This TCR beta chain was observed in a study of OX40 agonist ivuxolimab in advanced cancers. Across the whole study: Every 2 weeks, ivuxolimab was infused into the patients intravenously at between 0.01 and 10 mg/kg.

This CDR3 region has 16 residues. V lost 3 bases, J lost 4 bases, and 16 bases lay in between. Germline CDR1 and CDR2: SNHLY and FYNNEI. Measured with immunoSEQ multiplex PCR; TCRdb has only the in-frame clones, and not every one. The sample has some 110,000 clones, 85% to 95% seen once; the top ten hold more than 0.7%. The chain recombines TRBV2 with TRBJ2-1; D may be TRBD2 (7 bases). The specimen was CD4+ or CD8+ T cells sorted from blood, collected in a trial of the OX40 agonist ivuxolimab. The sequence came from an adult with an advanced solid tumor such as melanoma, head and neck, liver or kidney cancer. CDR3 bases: TGTGCCAGCAGTGACCGGGGGGCTCGGAGATACAATGAGCAGTTCTTC. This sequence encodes CASSDRGARRYNEQFF.